This entry describes one TCR beta chain. Prepared TCR beta cDNA libraries contained unique molecular identifiers. TCRdb called the PCR reads again in MiXCR, with one record for every CDR3 protein. The sample holds about 500,000 distinct CDR3 sequences, under 55% seen once. The data are from a study of post-analysis software for immune sequencing data. This receptor was obtained from a girl aged 5-17 years with multiple sclerosis. The sequenced sample was blood.

In DNA form, the CDR3 reads TGTGCCAGCAGCTTTGGACTCGATATCAACTATGGCTACACCTTC. Translation: CASSFGLDINYGYTF. The rearrangement links TRBV7-9 to TRBJ1-2; no definite D call. The germline V and J ends were trimmed by 3 bases and 2 bases, with 13 bases remaining between them. The CDR3 has 15 residues. The germline CDR1 and CDR2 sequences are SEHNR and FQNEAQ (reference sequence).